Sequencing of this T cell receptor beta chain was carried out in a study of response to subunit inactivated influenza vaccine. Points from the study as a whole: New T cells are recruited in small numbers by each seasonal influenza vaccination, according to the authors' suggestion.

The CDR3 runs 16 residues. V lost 1 base, J lost 6 bases, and 11 bases stayed unmatched. Per the germline V gene, CDR1 is KGHSH and CDR2 is LQKENI. Details on this clonotype: The antigen remains unidentified.

TCRdb used MiXCR to reprocess the RT-PCR reads, holding one entry per CDR3 protein. The table records 500,000 to 600,000 distinct CDR3 sequences, 12% of them present only once. The rearrangement uses TRBV18 and TRBJ1-1; 7 nucleotides line up with TRBD1. The sample consisted of PBMCs from blood, taken on the day of vaccination. The sequence was obtained from a man aged 45-65 years who received an inactivated influenza vaccine. The CDR3 spells CASSPRDAGGGSEAFF. As DNA, the CDR3 is TGTGCCAGCTCACCACGGGATGCAGGGGGAGGATCTGAAGCTTTCTTT.